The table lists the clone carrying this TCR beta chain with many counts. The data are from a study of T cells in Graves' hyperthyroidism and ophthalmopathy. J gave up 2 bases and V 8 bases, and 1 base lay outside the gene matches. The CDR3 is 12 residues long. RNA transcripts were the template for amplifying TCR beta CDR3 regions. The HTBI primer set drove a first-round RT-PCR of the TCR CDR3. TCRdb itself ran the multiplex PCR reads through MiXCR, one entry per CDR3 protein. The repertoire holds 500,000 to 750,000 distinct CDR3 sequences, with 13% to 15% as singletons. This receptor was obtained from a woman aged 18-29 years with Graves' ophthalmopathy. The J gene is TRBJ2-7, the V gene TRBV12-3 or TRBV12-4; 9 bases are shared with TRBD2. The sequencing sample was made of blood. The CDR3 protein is CASAGGTYEQYF. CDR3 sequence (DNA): TGTGCCAGCGCGGGAGGGACCTACGAGCAGTACTTC.